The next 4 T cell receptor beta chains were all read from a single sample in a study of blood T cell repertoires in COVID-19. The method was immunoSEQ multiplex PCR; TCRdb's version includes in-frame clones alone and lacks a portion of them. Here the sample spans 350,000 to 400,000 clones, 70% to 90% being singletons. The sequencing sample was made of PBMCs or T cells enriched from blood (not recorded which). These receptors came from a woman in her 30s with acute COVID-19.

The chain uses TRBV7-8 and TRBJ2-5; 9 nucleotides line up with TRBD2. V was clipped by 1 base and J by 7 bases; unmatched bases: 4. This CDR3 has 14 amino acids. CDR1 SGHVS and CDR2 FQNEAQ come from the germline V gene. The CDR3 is CASSLVSGGLTQYF. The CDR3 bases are TGTGCCAGCAGCTTAGTTAGCGGGGGTTTGACCCAGTACTTC.

The CDR3 region is CASSEAGQGLGYTF. The CDR3 coding sequence is TGTGCCAGCAGTGAAGCCGGGCAGGGTTTAGGCTACACCTTC. The chain combines TRBV2 with TRBJ1-2; D might be TRBD1 (5 bases). The CDR3 covers 14 residues. Trimming took off 0 bases at V and 8 bases at J, with 13 bases between the two ends. Germline CDR1 reads SNHLY; CDR2 reads FYNNEI.

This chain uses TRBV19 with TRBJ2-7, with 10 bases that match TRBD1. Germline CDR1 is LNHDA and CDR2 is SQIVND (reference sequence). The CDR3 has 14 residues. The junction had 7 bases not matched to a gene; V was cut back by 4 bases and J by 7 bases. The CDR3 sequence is CASSKWDRGREQYF. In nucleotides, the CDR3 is TGTGCCAGTAGTAAATGGGACAGGGGTCGAGAGCAGTACTTC.

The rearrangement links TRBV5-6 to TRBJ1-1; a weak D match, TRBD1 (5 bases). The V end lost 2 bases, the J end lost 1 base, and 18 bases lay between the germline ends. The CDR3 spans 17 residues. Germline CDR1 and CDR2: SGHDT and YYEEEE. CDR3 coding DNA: TGTGCCAGCAGCTTTATGAGGAGGGCAGGGAGGAACACTGAAGCTTTCTTT. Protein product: CASSFMRRAGRNTEAFF.